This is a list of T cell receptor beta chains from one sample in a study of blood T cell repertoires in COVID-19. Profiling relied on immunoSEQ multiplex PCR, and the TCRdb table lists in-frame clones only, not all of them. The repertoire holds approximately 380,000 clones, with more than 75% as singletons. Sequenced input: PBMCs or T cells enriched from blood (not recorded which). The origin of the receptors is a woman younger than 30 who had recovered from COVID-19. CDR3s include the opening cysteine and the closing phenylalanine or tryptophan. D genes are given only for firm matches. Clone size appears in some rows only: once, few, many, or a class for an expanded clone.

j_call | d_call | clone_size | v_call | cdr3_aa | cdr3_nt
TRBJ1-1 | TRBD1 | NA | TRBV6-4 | CASSDPREDRGRPEAFF | TGTGCCAGCAGTGACCCACGAGAGGACAGGGGGCGTCCTGAAGCTTTCTTT
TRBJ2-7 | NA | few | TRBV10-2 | CASTSGIGPYEQYF | TGCGCCAGCACGTCGGGGATTGGGCCCTACGAGCAGTACTTC
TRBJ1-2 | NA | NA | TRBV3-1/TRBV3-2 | CASSQKGMGYTF | TGTGCCAGCAGCCAAAAGGGGATGGGCTACACCTTC
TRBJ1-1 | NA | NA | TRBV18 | CASSQGVETQPQGAFF | TGTGCCAGCTCCCAAGGGGTGGAGACGCAGCCCCAGGGAGCTTTCTTT
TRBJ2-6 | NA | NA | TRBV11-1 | CASSFALLAGANVLTF | TGTGCCAGCAGCTTCGCGCTTCTAGCTGGGGCCAACGTCCTGACTTTC
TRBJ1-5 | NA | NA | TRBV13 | CASSLRETGNQPQHF | TGTGCCAGCAGCTTAAGGGAGACGGGCAATCAGCCCCAGCATTTT
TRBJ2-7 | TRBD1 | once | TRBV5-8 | CASSVPFQGARSSYEQYF | TGTGCCAGCAGCGTACCTTTCCAGGGGGCGCGGAGCTCCTACGAGCAGTACTTC
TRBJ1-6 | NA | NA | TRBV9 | CASSVGDRPNSPLHF | TGTGCCAGCAGCGTAGGCGACAGACCGAATTCACCCCTCCACTTT
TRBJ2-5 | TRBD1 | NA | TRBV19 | CASSIGTGFQETQYF | TGTGCCAGTAGTATCGGGACAGGATTTCAAGAGACCCAGTACTTC
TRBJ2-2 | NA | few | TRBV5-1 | CASSLVSFPGSGTGELFF | TGCGCCAGCAGCTTGGTTTCCTTCCCGGGGTCGGGCACCGGGGAGCTGTTTTTT
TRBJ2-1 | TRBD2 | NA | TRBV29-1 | CSVESTSGVDEQFF | TGCAGCGTTGAATCGACTAGCGGGGTCGATGAGCAGTTCTTC
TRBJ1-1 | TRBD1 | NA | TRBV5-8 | CASSKPGQYLNTEAFF | TGTGCCAGCAGTAAACCGGGACAGTACCTGAACACTGAAGCTTTCTTT
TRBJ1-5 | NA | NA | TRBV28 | CATREVNQPQHF | TGTGCCACCAGGGAGGTCAATCAGCCCCAGCATTTT
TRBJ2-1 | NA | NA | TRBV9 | CASSVNGLPSYNEQFF | TGTGCCAGCAGCGTTAACGGACTTCCGTCCTACAATGAGCAGTTCTTC
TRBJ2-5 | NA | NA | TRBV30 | CAWSDGSRTQYF | TGTGCCTGGAGTGACGGGTCCAGGACCCAGTACTTC
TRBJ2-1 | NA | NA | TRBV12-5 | CASGLSLYNEQFF | TGTGCTAGTGGTTTGTCCCTATACAATGAGCAGTTCTTC
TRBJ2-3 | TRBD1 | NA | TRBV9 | CASSQPGQGFTDTQYF | TGTGCCAGCAGCCAACCGGGACAGGGATTCACAGATACGCAGTATTTT
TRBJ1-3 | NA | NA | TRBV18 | CASSQGLSGNTIYF | TGTGCCAGCTCACAGGGGCTCTCTGGAAACACCATATATTTT
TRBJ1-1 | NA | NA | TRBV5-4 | CASSFGRDTEAFF | TGTGCCAGCAGCTTCGGCAGGGACACTGAAGCTTTCTTT
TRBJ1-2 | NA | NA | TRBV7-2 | CATSLGGSHGYTF | TGTGCCACCTCGCTTGGGGGGTCTCATGGCTACACCTTC
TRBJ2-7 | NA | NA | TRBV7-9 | CASSLAKNSYEQYF | TGTGCCAGCAGCTTAGCGAAAAACAGCTACGAGCAGTACTTC
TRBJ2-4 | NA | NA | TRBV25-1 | CASSESPGSAKNIQYF | TGTGCCAGCAGTGAGTCTCCAGGTTCTGCCAAAAACATTCAGTACTTC